This T cell receptor (beta chain) was identified during a study of shared clonotypes between healthy human individuals. Whole-study context: There were three CD4 naive, three CD4 memory, two CD8 naive and one CD8 memory plates per donor.

Profiled with immunoSEQ multiplex PCR; TCRdb holds only in-frame clones, not every one. Among some 2,100,000 clones listed, more than 90% were seen once. Specimen: naive CD4+ T cells sorted from blood. Subset described: CD45RA+ positively selected. The origin of this receptor is a man aged 18 to 30 in good health.

The CDR3 DNA sequence: TGCGCCAGCAGCTTACGGACAGATAGAGATACGCAGTATTTT. It is translated as CASSLRTDRDTQYF. V gene TRBV5-1 combines with J gene TRBJ2-3, with D perhaps TRBD1 (6 bases). The CDR3 has 14 amino acids. Germline V gene sequence: CDR1 SGHRS, CDR2 YFSETQ. V lost 2 bases to trimming and J lost 5 bases, with 12 bases between them.